This T cell receptor (beta chain) was documented in a study of siplizumab effects on memory and regulatory T cells. With respect to this clone: The antigen remains undetermined.

Study-level points and caveats: Suppressive activity of Tregs proliferating in siplizumab cultures remained unconfirmed. Naive T cells appeared more diverse than memory cells and seemed to be major alloresponse contributors.

The CDR3 runs to 15 residues. In germline, CDR1 is LGHNA, CDR2 YNFKEQ. V lost 6 bases and J lost 6; bases outside the gene matches: 7. Every sample had 95,000 to 100,000 of its TCR templates assayed. TCRdb's copy holds only in-frame clones and misses some; the assay was immunoSEQ multiplex PCR. The sample carries tens of thousands of clones, more than 85% recorded once. This receptor was obtained from a human donor in good health. The V gene is TRBV4-2, the J gene TRBJ1-3; TRBD1 agrees at 11 bases. Sequenced: CD8+ T cells sorted from blood. Here the CDR3 DNA reads TGTGCCAGCAGTCAGGGACAGGGGGAATCAAACACCATATATTTT. This translates into CASSQGQGESNTIYF.